This T cell receptor beta chain came from a study of beta chain features in type 1 diabetes. CDR3 length: 14 amino acids. V was cut by 5 bases and J by 1 base, with 11 bases left in between. Looked up from germline, CDR1 is SGHVS and CDR2 is FQNEAQ. Expressed TCRB transcripts were sequenced because the entire RNA isolate underwent reverse transcription. Regulatory, naive and central memory T cell samples averaged approximately 3.4 million reads. Measured with immunoSEQ multiplex PCR; TCRdb has only the in-frame clones, and not every one. The table records roughly 610,000 clones, roughly 16% of them present only once. Study-level points and caveats: At VDJ recombination sites, type 1 diabetes patients had fewer insertions and more deleted nucleotides. Sequencing the cDNA could make cells with high TCR expression show up more than they should.

About this clone itself: Its antigen is unknown.

The sequencing input was naive CD4+ T cells from blood. The V and J genes are TRBV7-8 and TRBJ1-2; a weak D match, TRBD1 (6 bases). The clonotype originates from a man aged 18 to 29 in good health. Here the CDR3 DNA reads TGTGCCAGCAGCCTAAGGACAGTTAACTATGGCTACACCTTC. Translated, it gives CASSLRTVNYGYTF. Combining the CDR3 with reference TRBV7-8 and TRBJ1-2 gives the whole variable domain GAGVSQSPRYKVAKRGQDVALRCDPISGHVSLFWYQQALGQGPEFLTYFQNEAQLDKSGLPSDRFFAERPEGSVSTLKIQRTQQEDSAVYLCASSLRTVNYGYTFGSGTRLTVV.